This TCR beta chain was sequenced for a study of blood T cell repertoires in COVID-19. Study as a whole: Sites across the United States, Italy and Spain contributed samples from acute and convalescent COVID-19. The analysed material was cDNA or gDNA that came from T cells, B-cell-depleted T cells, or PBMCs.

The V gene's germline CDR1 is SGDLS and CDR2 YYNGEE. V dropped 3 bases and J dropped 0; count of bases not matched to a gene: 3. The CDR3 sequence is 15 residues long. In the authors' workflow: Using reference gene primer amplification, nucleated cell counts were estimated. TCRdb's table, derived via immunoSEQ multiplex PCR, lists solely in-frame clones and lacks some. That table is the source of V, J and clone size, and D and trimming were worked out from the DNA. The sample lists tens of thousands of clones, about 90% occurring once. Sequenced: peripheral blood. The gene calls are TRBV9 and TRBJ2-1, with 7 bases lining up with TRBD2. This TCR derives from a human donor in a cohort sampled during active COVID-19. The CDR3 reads CASSATSLSYNEQFF. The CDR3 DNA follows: TGTGCCAGCAGCGCGACTAGCCTCTCCTACAATGAGCAGTTCTTC.